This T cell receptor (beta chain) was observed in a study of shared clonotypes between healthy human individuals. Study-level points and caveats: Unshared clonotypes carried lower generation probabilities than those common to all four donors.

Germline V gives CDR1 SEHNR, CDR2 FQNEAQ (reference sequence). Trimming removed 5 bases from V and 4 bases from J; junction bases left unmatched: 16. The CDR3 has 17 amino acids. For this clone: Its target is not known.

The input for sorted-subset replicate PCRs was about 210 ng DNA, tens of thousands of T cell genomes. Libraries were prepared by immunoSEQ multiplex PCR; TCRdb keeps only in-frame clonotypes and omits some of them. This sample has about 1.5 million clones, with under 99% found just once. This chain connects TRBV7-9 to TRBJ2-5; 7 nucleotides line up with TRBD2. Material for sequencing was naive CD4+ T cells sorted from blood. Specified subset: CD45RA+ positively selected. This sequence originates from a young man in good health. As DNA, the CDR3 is TGTGCCAGCAGCCCACCTGTCGAGGCGGGAGTTGCAGAGACCCAGTACTTC. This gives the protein CASSPPVEAGVAETQYF.